These 9 T cell receptor beta chains share one sample of origin, sequenced in a study of long-term antiretroviral therapy in people with HIV. They ran version v3.0 of the immunoSEQ assay at survey level. Method: immunoSEQ multiplex PCR; TCRdb's copy keeps in-frame clones and lacks some. The data contain about 18,000 clones, 90% to 95% of them singletons. The sample here was unsorted PBMCs, taken 3 years after starting antiretroviral therapy. The source of these receptors is a man aged 45 to 65 with HIV.

The CDR3 spells CSATGGSGQFF. CDR3 nucleotide sequence: TGCAGTGCTACAGGGGGCTCGGGGCAGTTCTTC. V gene TRBV20-1 combines with J gene TRBJ2-1, with TRBD1 identical over 8 bases. This CDR3 spans 11 amino acids. V lost 4 bases and J lost 12; bases outside the gene matches: 5. The germline gives CDR1 DFQATT, CDR2 SNEGSKA (reference sequence).

The DNA for the CDR3 is TGTGCCAGCAGCGCGGACAGGGCCTACGAGCAGTACTTC. This sequence encodes CASSADRAYEQYF. V and J are TRBV9 and TRBJ2-7; 8 bases match TRBD1. In germline, CDR1 is SGDLS, CDR2 YYNGEE. The CDR3 is made up of 13 amino acids. V was clipped by 3 bases and J by 2 bases; unmatched bases: 1.

The J gene is TRBJ1-2, the V gene TRBV29-1, with 10 positions matching TRBD1. Germline lookup yields CDR1 SQVTM and CDR2 ANQGSEA. This CDR3 is built from 12 residues. Unmatched junction bases numbered 3, after V lost 4 bases and J lost 7 bases. CDR3 DNA: TGCAGCGTTGCCGGGACAGGGGCTGGCTACACCTTC. Translating it yields CSVAGTGAGYTF.

The genes are TRBV27 and TRBJ2-7; D call uncertain. With 5 bases removed from V and 2 bases from J, the gap between germline ends came to 10 bases. Looked up from germline, CDR1 is MNHEY and CDR2 is SMNVEV (reference sequence). CDR3 size: 13 residues. This chain's CDR3 is CASSPSLTYEQYF. The DNA for the CDR3 is TGTGCCAGCAGTCCCAGCTTAACCTACGAGCAGTACTTC.

V and J are TRBV19 and TRBJ1-2, with 7 bases matching TRBD1. This CDR3 is 15 amino acids long. CDR1 and CDR2 (germline): LNHDA, SQIVND (reference sequence). Losses at the gene ends were 7 bases for V and 5 bases for J; bases not matched to a gene: 13. CDR3 protein: CASTPGTVQGYGYTF. CDR3 DNA sequence: TGTGCCAGTACCCCTGGGACAGTCCAAGGGTATGGCTACACCTTC. The full variable domain, in which reference TRBV19 and TRBJ1-2 provide the parts outside the CDR3, is DGGITQSPKYLFRKEGQNVTLSCEQNLNHDAMYWYRQDPGQGLRLIYYSQIVNDFQKGDIAEGYSVSREKKESFPLTVTSAQKNPTAFYLCASTPGTVQGYGYTFGSGTRLTVV.

This sequence joins TRBV7-8 and TRBJ2-7, with a weak D call TRBD2 (5 bases). Deletions cut 0 bases from V and 0 bases from J, with 12 bases between. The germline gives CDR1 SGHVS, CDR2 FQNEAQ. The length of the CDR3 is 16 residues. CDR3 DNA: TGTGCCAGCAGCTTAGCGACGGGATTGAGCTCCTACGAGCAGTACTTC. This sequence encodes CASSLATGLSSYEQYF. The variable domain in full, completed from reference TRBV7-8 and TRBJ2-7, reads GAGVSQSPRYKVAKRGQDVALRCDPISGHVSLFWYQQALGQGPEFLTYFQNEAQLDKSGLPSDRFFAERPEGSVSTLKIQRTQQEDSAVYLCASSLATGLSSYEQYFGPGTRLTVT.

V is TRBV18 and J is TRBJ2-2; D call uncertain. Trimming left V 6 bases short and J 0 bases short, with 11 bases between. This CDR3 contains 15 residues. Germline-derived CDR1 and CDR2 are KGHSH and LQKENI. CDR3 sequence (DNA): TGTGCCAGCTCCCCAGAAGACACGAACACCGGGGAGCTGTTTTTT. Amino acids: CASSPEDTNTGELFF.

This chain links TRBV7-8 with TRBJ2-3; no definite D call. Trimming shortened V by 0 bases and J by 4 bases, and 5 bases separated the two germline ends. This CDR3 is 13 amino acids long. CDR1 is SGHVS and CDR2 is FQNEAQ in the germline V gene. The CDR3 nucleotides read TGTGCCAGCAGCTTAGCGTCCCCAGATACGCAGTATTTT. This translates into CASSLASPDTQYF.

The chain uses TRBV6-5 and TRBJ1-2; 7 positions agree with TRBD1. The germline gives CDR1 MNHEY, CDR2 SVGAGI. The CDR3 consists of 14 residues. With V trimmed by 5 bases and J by 1 base, 4 bases remained unmatched. CDR3 DNA sequence: TGTGCCAGCAGTCCGGACAGGCTTAACTATGGCTACACCTTC. It codes for CASSPDRLNYGYTF.